One sample yielded the 11 T cell receptor beta chains listed below, sequenced in a study of tumor and adjacent non-tumor tissue in lung cancer. RNA was extracted from bulk tissue without any cell sorting. This non-tumor lung sample came from over 3 cm beyond the tumor edge. The library came from three nested PCR rounds adapted from ARM-PCR protocols. TCRdb re-called the multiplex PCR reads with MiXCR, one entry per CDR3 protein. In the table there are around 60,000 distinct CDR3 sequences, about 55% of which are singletons. Sequencing was performed on distant non-tumor lung tissue. The origin of the receptors is a man aged 65 to 85 with non-small cell lung cancer.

In the case of this clonotype: Because it lacks the conserved phenylalanine or tryptophan at the end, this CDR3 is likely a read error. The DNA is omitted, as the CDR3 cannot be located on it reliably, and the CDR3 follows TCRdb's listing. The CDR3 loop is CDSSLEGGGNQPQHL. This chain links TRBV11-2 with TRBJ1-5; the table names TRBD1, a call not compared with the DNA. Both ends counted, the CDR3 spans 15 residues. The germline V gene encodes CDR1 SGHAT and CDR2 FQNNGV.

This clonotype was seen repeatedly, ten times or more. The chain recombines TRBV6-1 with TRBJ1-5, with 7 bases fitting TRBD1. Trimming at V came to 6 bases and at J to 4 bases, leaving 9 bases not matched to a gene. The CDR3 contains 15 residues. In germline, CDR1 is MNHNS, CDR2 SASEGT. CDR3 protein: CASRRQGLGNQPQHF. In nucleotides, the CDR3 is TGTGCCAGCAGGAGACAGGGTCTGGGTAATCAGCCCCAGCATTTT.

This sequence joins TRBV11-2 and TRBJ2-7; 8 positions agree with TRBD1. V dropped 4 bases and J dropped 3; count of bases not matched to a gene: 8. Germline CDR1 is SGHAT and CDR2 is FQNNGV. The CDR3 has 15 amino acids. CDR3 sequence (DNA): TGTGCCAGCAGCTCGGGACAGGACAAGGTCTACGAGCAGTACTTC. Translation gives CASSSGQDKVYEQYF. Drawing the rest from reference TRBV11-2 and TRBJ2-7, the complete variable domain is EAGVAQSPRYKIIEKRQSVAFWCNPISGHATLYWYQQILGQGPKLLIQFQNNGVVDDSQLPKDRFSAERLKGVDSTLKIQPAKLEDSAVYLCASSSGQDKVYEQYFGPGTRLTVT.

This clonotype was detected a few times. The chain recombines TRBV6-4 with TRBJ2-1; 7 bases are a match to TRBD1. This CDR3 spans 13 amino acids. The V and J ends lost 2 bases and 5 bases, in that order; junction bases with no gene match: 0. Germline CDR1 and CDR2: MRHNA and SNTAGT. This CDR3 is CASSDRGHNEQFF. CDR3 nucleotide sequence: TGTGCCAGCAGTGACAGGGGGCACAATGAGCAGTTCTTC.

This clonotype was counted between two and nine times. Germline and junction disagree at one end, which may indicate a read error. J is TRBJ2-6 and V is TRBV6-2 or TRBV6-3; a possible D gene is TRBD2 (5 bases). This CDR3 contains 18 residues. CDR1 and CDR2 (germline): MNHEY, SVGEGT. The CDR3 is CPSSYSSGRPSGANVLTF. CDR3 DNA: TGTCCCAGCAGTTACTCGTCGGGGAGACCCTCTGGGGCCAACGTCCTGACTTTC.

For this clonotype: At one end, the junction sequence differs from germline, possibly due to a read error. V usage is TRBV11-2 and J usage is TRBJ2-5; TRBD2 agrees at 8 bases. CDR3 size: 15 residues. CDR1 SGHAT and CDR2 FQNNGV come from the germline V gene. The CDR3 spells CASNLRRGDLMTQYF. CDR3 sequence (DNA): TGTGCCAGCAACTTAAGGCGGGGGGATTTAATGACCCAGTACTTC.

The table lists this clonotype with a count of one. The germline gene is not matched at one end of the junction; a read error may be the cause. V usage is TRBV4-2 and J usage is TRBJ2-2; D remains unclear. Looked up from germline, CDR1 is LGHNA and CDR2 is YNFKEQ. The CDR3 contains 16 residues. The CDR3 coding sequence is TGTGCCAGGAGCCAAGAGACCGCGGCGAAAACCGAGGAGCTGTTTTTT. This sequence encodes CARSQETAAKTEELFF.

This clonotype was recorded only once. It is likely a read error, because the conserved phenylalanine at the end of the CDR3 is missing. The DNA is left out, because the CDR3 cannot be placed on it with certainty; the CDR3 is given as TCRdb lists it. The gene calls are TRBV4-2 and TRBJ2-1; the D call of TRBD2 is as the table states it, not checked on the DNA. From germline, CDR1 is LGHNA and CDR2 YNFKEQ. From its first to its last residue, the CDR3 has 14 amino acids. The CDR3 sequence: CASSQDLCGGGRFS.

Comment on this clonotype: A much larger clone differs by one base, so this may be a read error. The V and J genes are TRBV5-6 and TRBJ1-1, with unresolved D. Germline V gene lookup returns CDR1 SGHDT and CDR2 YYEEEE. The CDR3 has 13 residues. CDR3 amino acids: CASSFTGRSEVFF. In nucleotides, the CDR3 is TGTGCCAGCAGCTTCACCGGGCGTAGTGAAGTTTTCTTT.

Concerning this clonotype itself: A read error may account for a junction end that differs from germline. The DNA of the CDR3 is TGCAGTGTTAGAGCCGTTACCCCGCGACAGGACACCAGCCTAGACAAAAACATTCAGTACTTC. This translates into CSVRAVTPRQDTSLDKNIQYF. This chain connects TRBV20-1 to TRBJ2-4; possibly TRBD1 for D (6 bases). CDR1 DFQATT and CDR2 SNEGSKA come from the germline V gene (reference sequence). The CDR3 contains 21 residues.

This clonotype showed up many times. The V call is TRBV20-1, the J call TRBJ2-3, with unresolved D. This CDR3 is 12 amino acids long. The V and J ends lost 0 bases and 10 bases respectively, with 11 bases between them. The V gene's germline CDR1 is DFQATT and CDR2 SNEGSKA (reference sequence). CDR3 nucleotide sequence: TGCAGTGCTAGAGATTCAGGATACGCGCAGTATTTT. It is translated as CSARDSGYAQYF.